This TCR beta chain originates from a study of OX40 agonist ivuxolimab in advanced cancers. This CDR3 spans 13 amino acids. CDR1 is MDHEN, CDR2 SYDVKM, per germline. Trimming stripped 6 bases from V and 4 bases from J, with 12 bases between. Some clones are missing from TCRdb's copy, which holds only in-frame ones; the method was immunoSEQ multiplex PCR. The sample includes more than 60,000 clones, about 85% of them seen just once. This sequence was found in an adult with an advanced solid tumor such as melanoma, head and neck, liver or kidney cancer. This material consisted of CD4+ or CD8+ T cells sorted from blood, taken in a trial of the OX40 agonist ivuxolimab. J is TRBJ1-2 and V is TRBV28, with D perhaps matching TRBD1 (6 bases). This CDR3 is CASRQGTFYGYTF. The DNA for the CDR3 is TGTGCCAGCAGACAGGGAACCTTCTATGGCTACACCTTC.